These 31 T cell receptor beta chains were sequenced from one sample in a study of neurological immune-mediated disorders. TCRdb reprocessed the 5' RACE reads with MiXCR, giving one entry per CDR3 protein. The sample has about 15,000 distinct CDR3 sequences; around 3.4% are singletons. The material sequenced was CD8+ T cells from blood. These receptors all come from a woman aged 40 to 55 in good health.

This clonotype was picked up many times. This chain uses TRBV11-3 with TRBJ2-7; perhaps TRBD2 as D (5 bases). Germline values: CDR1 SGHNT, CDR2 YENEEA. Between the trimmed V and J ends, which lost 1 base and 2 bases, there was a span of 12 bases. The CDR3 covers 15 residues. CDR3 residues: CASSLGAGATYEQYF. CDR3 coding DNA: TGTGCCAGCAGCTTAGGGGCGGGCGCAACCTACGAGCAGTACTTC.

This clonotype was seen many times. The V gene is TRBV28, the J gene TRBJ2-2; unclear D gene. The CDR3 contains 15 residues. From germline, CDR1 is MDHEN and CDR2 SYDVKM. V shed 2 bases and J shed 6 bases, with 13 bases lying between them. CDR3 nucleotide sequence: TGTGCCAGCAGTTTAAGGGCGGACCAATCCGGGGAGCTGTTTTTT. This sequence encodes CASSLRADQSGELFF.

Points on this clonotype: This may be a read error: a much more frequent sequence differs by one nucleotide. The chain is built from TRBV7-8 and TRBJ2-7; no clear D gene. The CDR3 has 13 amino acids. Germline V lookup: CDR1 SGHVS, CDR2 FQNEAQ. The CDR3 is CASSPMGSYKQYF. CDR3 nucleotides: TGTGCCAGCAGCCCGATGGGCTCCTACAAGCAGTACTTC.

The table lists this clonotype with many counts. The chain is built from TRBV5-1 and TRBJ2-7; 11 bases are a match to TRBD1. This CDR3 is 16 amino acids long. Trimming took 0 bases from V and 5 from J; bases not matched to a gene: 7. Germline V CDR1 and CDR2: SGHRS, YFSETQ. CDR3 nucleotide sequence: TGCGCCAGCAGCTTGGGGGGACAGGGGGAATGGCACGAGCAGTACTTC. It translates to CASSLGGQGEWHEQYF. The whole variable domain, filled in from reference TRBV5-1 and TRBJ2-7, reads KAGVTQTPRYLIKTRGQQVTLSCSPISGHRSVSWYQQTPGQGLQFLFEYFSETQRNKGNFPGRFSGRQFSNSRSEMNVSTLELGDSALYLCASSLGGQGEWHEQYFGPGTRLTVT.

This clonotype was seen many times. CDR3 amino acids: CASSSQGTSLNEQFF. CDR3 nucleotides: TGTGCCAGCAGTTCCCAGGGGACTAGCTTAAATGAGCAGTTCTTC. The V call is TRBV27, the J call TRBJ2-1; 9 bases fit TRBD2. Germline V lookup: CDR1 MNHEY, CDR2 SMNVEV (reference sequence). V lost 4 bases to trimming and J lost 7 bases; unmatched junction nucleotides: 8. CDR3 length equals 15 residues.

This clonotype was picked up many times. This chain uses TRBV9 with TRBJ2-7; a weak D match, TRBD2 (6 bases). The CDR3 has 14 residues. The germline gives CDR1 SGDLS, CDR2 YYNGEE. Deletions cut 2 bases from V and 2 bases from J, with 11 bases between. The CDR3 region is CASSVGDSAYEQYF. The CDR3 DNA reads TGTGCCAGCAGCGTGGGGGACTCCGCCTACGAGCAGTACTTC.

This clonotype was recorded many times. The DNA of the CDR3 is TGTGCCAGCAGCTTAGCCTCCGATAGCAATCAGCCCCAGCATTTT. Translation gives CASSLASDSNQPQHF. V gene TRBV7-9 combines with J gene TRBJ1-5; unclear D gene. CDR1 is SEHNR, CDR2 FQNEAQ, per germline (reference sequence). V lost 0 bases and J 0 bases, leaving 6 bases between the germline ends. CDR3 length equals 15 residues.

This clonotype has at least ten counts. The chain carries TRBV5-6 and TRBJ1-2, with D possibly matching TRBD1 (6 bases). CDR3 length equals 12 residues. The V and J ends lost 4 bases and 9 bases respectively, with 13 bases between them. CDR1 and CDR2 (germline): SGHDT, YYEEEE. CDR3 coding DNA: TGTGCCAGCAGCGGCGCAGGGGACAGCTACACCTTC. Its translation is CASSGAGDSYTF.

Many counts were recorded for this clonotype. In DNA, the CDR3 is TGCGCCAGCAGCCTCGGGTTTGTCAATGAGCAGTTCTTC. This sequence encodes CASSLGFVNEQFF. This chain joins TRBV10-2 and TRBJ2-1; D uncertain. The CDR3 totals 13 residues. V lost 6 bases to trimming and J lost 6 bases, with 12 bases between them. Germline V gene lookup returns CDR1 WSHSY and CDR2 SAAADI.

This clonotype was recorded at least ten times. The chain couples TRBV20-1 to TRBJ2-2, with no clear D. Germline V gene data show CDR1 as DFQATT and CDR2 as SNEGSKA (reference sequence). Trimming cost V 0 bases and J 2 bases, with 13 bases left between them. This CDR3 spans 16 amino acids. CDR3 residues: CSAREHLGPNTGELFF. The CDR3 DNA reads as TGCAGTGCTAGAGAGCATTTAGGACCCAACACCGGGGAGCTGTTTTTT.

This clonotype was observed at least ten times. The chain recombines TRBV5-4 with TRBJ2-5, with D tentatively TRBD1 (5 bases). The CDR3 has 15 residues. The germline CDR1 and CDR2 sequences are SGHNT and YYREEE (reference sequence). Trimming left V 4 bases short and J 5 bases short, with 18 bases between. CDR3 sequence: CASSKSLGDGETQYF. CDR3 bases: TGTGCCAGCAGCAAATCATTAGGGGATGGGGAGACCCAGTACTTC.

This clonotype has a count of ten or more. V gene TRBV28 combines with J gene TRBJ2-1, with a tentative D call TRBD1 (5 bases). The V and J ends lost 5 bases and 0 bases respectively, with 11 bases between them. CDR3 length equals 15 residues. Germline CDR1 reads MDHEN; CDR2 reads SYDVKM. The CDR3 sequence: CASSPGDSSYNEQFF. The CDR3 DNA sequence: TGTGCCAGCAGTCCCGGAGACAGCTCCTACAATGAGCAGTTCTTC.

This clonotype was recorded many times. The V and J genes are TRBV7-3 and TRBJ2-1, with D hard to call. The CDR3 runs 14 residues. V was trimmed by 1 base and J by 7 bases, leaving 11 bases between them. Germline CDR1 reads SGHTA; CDR2 reads FQGTGA. CDR3 amino acids: CASSLNPGRNEQFF. CDR3 DNA: TGTGCCAGCAGCTTAAATCCTGGTCGGAATGAGCAGTTCTTC. Full variable domain (remainder filled in from reference TRBV7-3 and TRBJ2-1): GAGVSQTPSNKVTEKGKYVELRCDPISGHTALYWYRQSLGQGPEFLIYFQGTGAADDSGLPNDRFFAVRPEGSVSTLKIQRTERGDSAVYLCASSLNPGRNEQFFGPGTRLTVL.

This clonotype has a count of ten or more. For the CDR3, the DNA is TGCAGCGTGGCCGGGGCCATCTACGAGCAGTACTTC. This codes for CSVAGAIYEQYF. The V gene is TRBV29-1, the J gene TRBJ2-7; tentatively, D is TRBD1 or TRBD2 (5 bases each). The CDR3 is 12 amino acids. V was cut by 6 bases and J by 3 bases, with 12 bases left in between. Germline loops: CDR1 SQVTM, CDR2 ANQGSEA.

This clonotype was picked up many times. The chain uses TRBV14 and TRBJ2-3, with 9 positions matching TRBD2. The CDR3 is 17 residues long. Germline V CDR1 and CDR2: SGHDN, FVKESK. With V trimmed by 3 bases and J by 4 bases, 11 bases remained unmatched. The CDR3 loop reads CASSQSGLASLPDTQYF. CDR3 sequence (DNA): TGTGCCAGCAGCCAGTCGGGACTAGCAAGCTTGCCAGATACGCAGTATTTT. The variable domain in full, completed from reference TRBV14 and TRBJ2-3, reads EAGVTQFPSHSVIEKGQTVTLRCDPISGHDNLYWYRRVMGKEIKFLLHFVKESKQDESGMPNNRFLAERTGGTYSTLKVQPAELEDSGVYFCASSQSGLASLPDTQYFGPGTRLTVL.

This clonotype was seen repeatedly, ten times or more. The chain uses TRBV28 and TRBJ2-5, with 7 bases identical to TRBD1. After removal of 6 bases from V and 4 bases from J, the junction contained 5 bases not matched to a gene. Germline V lookup: CDR1 MDHEN, CDR2 SYDVKM. The CDR3 runs 13 residues. The CDR3 coding sequence is TGTGCCAGCAGCCAACAGGGGAGAGAGACCCAGTACTTC. It yields the protein CASSQQGRETQYF.

In its sample, this clonotype was seen many times. This chain connects TRBV27 to TRBJ2-5; tentatively, D is TRBD2 (5 bases). The V and J ends lost 5 bases and 5 bases respectively, with 15 bases between them. The germline V gene encodes CDR1 MNHEY and CDR2 SMNVEV (reference sequence). This CDR3 is 14 amino acids long. Here the CDR3 DNA reads TGTGCCAGCAGTCCAAGCGGCCCGGGGGAGACCCAGTACTTC. Translating gives CASSPSGPGETQYF.

This clonotype is judged medium-sized. The V call is TRBV5-1, the J call TRBJ2-7; 9 nucleotides line up with TRBD1. This CDR3 has 15 residues. V lost 4 bases to trimming and J lost 7 bases; unmatched junction nucleotides: 12. Germline CDR1 reads SGHRS; CDR2 reads YFSETQ. DNA of the CDR3: TGCGCCAGCAGCCCTCCCGGGACAGGGACGCGGGAGCAGTACTTC. It translates to CASSPPGTGTREQYF.

This clonotype was picked up many times. The rearrangement links TRBV24-1 to TRBJ2-3; either TRBD1 or TRBD2 may fit D (6 bases each). Looked up from germline, CDR1 is KGHDR and CDR2 is SFDVKD. The CDR3 sequence is 16 residues long. V shed 0 bases and J shed 0 bases, with 9 bases lying between them. DNA for the CDR3: TGTGCCACCAGTGATTTGCAGGGGACTAGCACAGATACGCAGTATTTT. It encodes CATSDLQGTSTDTQYF.

This clonotype has ten or more counts. The J gene is TRBJ2-1, the V gene TRBV28, with D maybe TRBD2 (7 bases). The CDR3 sequence is 15 residues long. In germline, CDR1 is MDHEN, CDR2 SYDVKM. V was shortened by 2 bases and J by 8 bases, with 16 bases between the two germline ends. CDR3 loop: CASSLQLGGVDEQFF. Here the CDR3 DNA reads TGTGCCAGCAGTTTACAACTAGGGGGGGTTGATGAGCAGTTCTTC.

This clonotype was recorded at least ten times. The chain is built from TRBV12-5 and TRBJ2-3, with 7 bases that match TRBD2. Germline V gene lookup returns CDR1 LGHNT and CDR2 FRNRAP. The CDR3 runs to 19 residues. The ends lost 0 bases at V and 2 bases at J; junction bases unmatched: 14. The CDR3: CASGLVRSGNTVLTDTQYF. The DNA for the CDR3 is TGTGCTAGTGGTTTGGTACGAAGCGGGAACACTGTACTCACAGATACGCAGTATTTT. Together with reference TRBV12-5 and TRBJ2-3, the CDR3 gives the full variable domain: DARVTQTPRHKVTEMGQEVTMRCQPILGHNTVFWYRQTMMQGLELLAYFRNRAPLDDSGMPKDRFSAEMPDATLATLKIQPSEPRDSAVYFCASGLVRSGNTVLTDTQYFGPGTRLTVL.

This clonotype has ten or more counts. The CDR3 protein is CAISRTSQQLTDTQYF. The CDR3 coding sequence is TGTGCCATCAGCCGGACTAGCCAGCAACTCACAGATACGCAGTATTTT. V usage is TRBV10-3 and J usage is TRBJ2-3; 8 bases fit TRBD2. This CDR3 comprises 16 residues. Germline V gene sequence: CDR1 ENHRY, CDR2 SYGVKD. J gave up 2 bases and V 6 bases, and 10 bases lay outside the gene matches.

This clonotype was counted many times. The rearrangement uses TRBV12-3 or TRBV12-4 and TRBJ2-2; 9 nucleotides line up with TRBD1. This CDR3 contains 15 residues. After removal of 6 bases from V and 4 bases from J, the junction contained 6 bases not matched to a gene. The CDR3 sequence is CASSSRDRVTGELFF. For the CDR3, the DNA is TGTGCCAGCAGCTCCCGGGACAGGGTCACCGGGGAGCTGTTTTTT.

This clonotype was detected ten times or more. In DNA, the CDR3 is TGTGCCAGCTCACCCATTGGCCCAACCGGACAGGTTTTAAGCTCCTACGAGCAGTACTTC. It codes for CASSPIGPTGQVLSSYEQYF. The chain employs TRBV18 and TRBJ2-7; 7 nucleotides match TRBD1. Germline CDR1 reads KGHSH; CDR2 reads LQKENI. The CDR3 totals 20 residues. Germline trimming cut 3 bases from V and 0 bases from J; bases unmatched to any gene: 20.

This clonotype was detected ten times or more. V usage is TRBV29-1 and J usage is TRBJ2-2; perhaps TRBD1 as D (5 bases). V lost 6 bases, J lost 4 bases, and 12 bases lay in between. This CDR3 has 13 residues. Germline lookup yields CDR1 SQVTM and CDR2 ANQGSEA. DNA of the CDR3: TGCAGCGTCCTAAGCAGGGTCACCGGGGAGCTGTTTTTT. Its translation is CSVLSRVTGELFF.

This clonotype has ten or more counts. The chain has TRBV4-3 and TRBJ2-7; TRBD1 matches at 9 bases. V was pared by 0 bases and J by 3 bases, with 9 bases of the junction left unmatched. CDR1 is LGHNA and CDR2 is YSLEER in the germline V gene. The CDR3 is 17 residues long. DNA of the CDR3: TGCGCCAGCAGCCAAGAGGATCGTGGGACAGGGAGCTACGAGCAGTACTTC. Translated: CASSQEDRGTGSYEQYF.

This clonotype appeared many times. The genes are TRBV11-2 and TRBJ2-3; the match to TRBD2 covers 7 bases. The CDR3 has 16 residues. V trimming: 3 bases; J trimming: 4 bases; junction bases outside the gene matches: 10. Germline V gives CDR1 SGHAT, CDR2 FQNNGV. The CDR3 nucleotides read TGTGCCAGCAGCTTCTACGGGAGGTCAGGTGCAGATACGCAGTATTTT. Amino acids: CASSFYGRSGADTQYF.

This clonotype was seen many times. The genes are TRBV5-8 and TRBJ1-5; possible D gene TRBD1, 6 bases. V was clipped by 5 bases and J by 7 bases, with 13 bases between them. CDR1 SGHTS and CDR2 YDEGEE come from the germline V gene. CDR3 length equals 13 residues. CDR3 in amino acids: CASSLLGGQPQHF. In DNA, the CDR3 is TGTGCCAGCAGTTTGCTGGGGGGCCAGCCCCAGCATTTT.

This clonotype was detected many times. This rearrangement joins TRBV19 to TRBJ1-2, with D tentatively TRBD1 (5 bases). The V gene's germline CDR1 is LNHDA and CDR2 SQIVND (reference sequence). The CDR3 is 11 residues long. V was clipped by 5 bases and J by 7 bases, with 8 bases between them. The CDR3 sequence is CASSRGVGYTF. The CDR3 DNA sequence: TGTGCCAGTAGTCGGGGGGTTGGCTACACCTTC.

This clonotype has ten or more counts. The gene calls are TRBV12-3 or TRBV12-4 and TRBJ1-1; 8 bases fit TRBD1. The CDR3 has 14 amino acids. J lost 0 bases, V lost 6 bases, and 3 bases had no gene match. CDR3: CASSGTGMNTEAFF. The CDR3, as DNA: TGTGCCAGCAGCGGGACAGGCATGAACACTGAAGCTTTCTTT.

This clonotype has at least ten counts. The V call is TRBV5-1, the J call TRBJ2-1; TRBD1 is a possible D gene (5 bases). The V gene's germline CDR1 is SGHRS and CDR2 YFSETQ. With 2 bases removed from V and 0 bases from J, the gap between germline ends came to 15 bases. CDR3 length: 17 residues. CDR3 sequence: CASSFAGLEGSYNEQFF. Here the CDR3 DNA reads TGCGCCAGCAGCTTTGCAGGGCTTGAAGGCTCCTACAATGAGCAGTTCTTC. Filled out from reference TRBV5-1 and TRBJ2-1, the complete variable domain reads KAGVTQTPRYLIKTRGQQVTLSCSPISGHRSVSWYQQTPGQGLQFLFEYFSETQRNKGNFPGRFSGRQFSNSRSEMNVSTLELGDSALYLCASSFAGLEGSYNEQFFGPGTRLTVL.